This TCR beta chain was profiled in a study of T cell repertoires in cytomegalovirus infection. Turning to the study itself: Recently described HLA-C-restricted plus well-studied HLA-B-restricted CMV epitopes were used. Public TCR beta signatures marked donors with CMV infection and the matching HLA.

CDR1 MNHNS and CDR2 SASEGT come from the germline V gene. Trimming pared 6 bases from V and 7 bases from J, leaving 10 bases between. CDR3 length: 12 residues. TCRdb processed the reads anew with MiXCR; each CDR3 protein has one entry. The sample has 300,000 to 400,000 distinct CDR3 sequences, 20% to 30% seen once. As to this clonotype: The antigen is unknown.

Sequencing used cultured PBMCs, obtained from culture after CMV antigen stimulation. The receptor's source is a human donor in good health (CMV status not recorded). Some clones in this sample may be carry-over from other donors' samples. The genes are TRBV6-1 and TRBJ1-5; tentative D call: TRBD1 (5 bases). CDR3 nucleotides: TGTGCCAGCAGCCAGGGAGGACAGCCCCAGCATTTT. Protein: CASSQGGQPQHF.